The rows below give T cell receptor beta chains drawn from one sample of a study of CD8 T cells in ankylosing spondylitis. MiXCR, applied by TCRdb to the 5' RACE reads, yields one record per CDR3 protein. The sample contains 250,000 to 300,000 distinct CDR3 sequences, approximately 20% of which appear only once. Input material: blood, either unsorted or a sorted T cell fraction (not recorded which). The source is a male donor with ankylosing spondylitis or in good health (not recorded which). Both conserved end residues are part of each CDR3. Fields, in order: D gene, clone size, J gene, V gene, CDR3 protein, CDR3 DNA. D genes are given only for firm matches. Not all rows give a size; the values are once, few, many and, for expanded clones, a class.

TRBD1	-	TRBJ2-1	TRBV7-9	CASLGQENEQFF	TGTGCCAGTCTGGGACAGGAGAATGAACAGTTCTTC
TRBD2	-	TRBJ2-7	TRBV7-9	CASSLESSGKVYEQYF	TGTGCCAGCAGCTTAGAGTCTAGCGGGAAAGTTTACGAGCAGTACTTC
-	-	TRBJ2-6	TRBV12-3/TRBV12-4	CVCGLSGANVLTF	TGTGTCTGCGGGTTATCTGGGGCCAACGTCCTGACTTTC
TRBD2	few	TRBJ2-3	TRBV28	CASSLSRLAGMTSTDTQYF	TGTGCCAGCAGTTTATCTCGGCTAGCGGGTATGACTAGCACAGATACGCAGTATTTT
TRBD1	few	TRBJ2-7	TRBV29-1	CSAGPGQGYEQYF	TGCAGCGCAGGTCCGGGACAGGGGTACGAGCAGTACTTC
-	-	TRBJ2-1	TRBV5-6	CASSLWVGSTYNEQFF	TGTGCCAGCAGCTTGTGGGTCGGGAGCACCTACAATGAGCAGTTCTTC
TRBD2	-	TRBJ2-7	TRBV28	CASSEIAGVLREQYF	TGTGCCAGCAGCGAGATAGCGGGAGTTCTACGAGAGCAGTACTTC
TRBD1	few	TRBJ1-5	TRBV27	CASKQGNQPQHF	TGTGCCAGCAAACAGGGGAATCAGCCCCAGCATTTT
-	few	TRBJ2-7	TRBV25-1	CASSRTRLSLDEQYF	TGTGCCAGCAGTAGAACCCGACTGAGCCTTGACGAGCAGTACTTC
TRBD2	many	TRBJ2-3	TRBV12-3/TRBV12-4	CASSFYSGTDTQYF	TGTGCCAGCAGTTTTTATAGCGGGACAGATACGCAGTATTTT
TRBD1	-	TRBJ2-6	TRBV11-2	CASSSGQEPLSGANVLTF	TGTGCCAGCAGCTCGGGACAGGAACCCCTCTCTGGGGCCAACGTCCTGACTTTC
-	-	TRBJ2-7	TRBV27	CASSPITALSYEQYF	TGTGCCAGCAGTCCAATCACAGCGTTATCCTACGAGCAGTACTTC
TRBD1	few	TRBJ1-2	TRBV29-1	CSVDGQASYGYTF	TGCAGCGTGGATGGACAGGCTTCCTATGGCTACACCTTC
-	-	TRBJ2-3	TRBV11-2	CASSLDRSTDTQYF	TGTGCCAGCAGCTTAGACAGGAGCACAGATACGCAGTATTTT
-	many	TRBJ2-1	TRBV6-5	CASSYFREGQNEQFF	TGTGCCAGCAGTTACTTCAGAGAGGGTCAAAATGAGCAGTTCTTC
-	many	TRBJ2-1	TRBV20-1	CSARGTTSYNEQFF	TGCAGTGCTAGAGGGACAACCTCCTACAATGAGCAGTTCTTC
TRBD2	-	TRBJ2-1	TRBV4-1	CASSPAGVKQFF	TGCGCCAGCAGCCCTGCGGGGGTAAAGCAGTTCTTC
TRBD2	many	TRBJ2-1	TRBV12-3/TRBV12-4	CASSWTSGYNEQFF	TGTGCCAGCAGTTGGACTAGCGGGTACAATGAGCAGTTCTTC
TRBD1	few	TRBJ1-5	TRBV6-1	CASSARQGAGNQPQHF	TGTGCCAGCAGTGCAAGACAGGGGGCGGGTAATCAGCCCCAGCATTTT
TRBD2	many	TRBJ2-1	TRBV12-3/TRBV12-4	CASSPEVAGDYNEQFF	TGTGCCAGCAGTCCCGAGGTAGCGGGGGACTACAATGAGCAGTTCTTC
-	many	TRBJ2-1	TRBV12-3/TRBV12-4	CASRNSGSYNEQFF	TGTGCCAGCAGAAATAGCGGTTCCTACAATGAGCAGTTCTTC
-	many	TRBJ2-7	TRBV7-2	CASSLDRSYEQYF	TGTGCCAGCAGCTTAGATAGGTCCTACGAGCAGTACTTC
-	-	TRBJ2-1	TRBV7-9	CASSLDTKQFF	TGTGCCAGCAGCTTAGACACAAAGCAGTTCTTC
TRBD1	few	TRBJ2-7	TRBV29-1	CSVVGDRVYEQYF	TGCAGCGTTGTCGGGGACAGGGTCTACGAGCAGTACTTC
-	-	TRBJ2-1	TRBV12-5	CASGLFPAPYNEQFF	TGTGCTAGTGGTTTGTTTCCAGCACCCTACAATGAGCAGTTCTTC
-	few	TRBJ2-3	TRBV28	CASSMAAPRDTQYF	TGTGCCAGCAGTATGGCAGCCCCGCGGGATACGCAGTATTTT
-	once	TRBJ2-2	TRBV7-2	CASSLGVPGGELFF	TGTGCCAGCAGCTTAGGCGTACCGGGGGGGGAGCTGTTTTTT
-	few	TRBJ2-7	TRBV29-1	CSVARTTYEQYF	TGCAGCGTTGCTAGGACCACCTACGAGCAGTACTTC
-	-	TRBJ1-4	TRBV15	CATAPTQGLGEKLFF	TGTGCCACAGCCCCCACTCAGGGGTTAGGAGAAAAACTGTTTTTT
TRBD2	few	TRBJ2-1	TRBV20-1	CSARGGLAGYNEQFF	TGCAGTGCTAGGGGGGGGCTAGCGGGCTACAATGAGCAGTTCTTC
-	few	TRBJ2-5	TRBV15	CATGQIQETQYF	TGTGCCACAGGACAGATTCAAGAGACCCAGTACTTC
-	few	TRBJ2-2	TRBV12-3/TRBV12-4	CASSLQSAYTGELFF	TGTGCCAGCAGTTTACAGAGCGCATACACCGGGGAGCTGTTTTTT
TRBD1	-	TRBJ2-7	TRBV29-1	CSVTGQGPYEQYF	TGCAGCGTAACGGGACAGGGCCCCTACGAGCAGTACTTC
TRBD2	few	TRBJ2-7	TRBV12-3/TRBV12-4	CASSGSGRGAYEQYF	TGTGCCAGCAGTGGTAGCGGGAGAGGGGCCTACGAGCAGTACTTC
TRBD1	many	TRBJ1-6	TRBV27	CASSKTGVGYNSPLHF	TGTGCCAGCAGTAAGACAGGGGTTGGCTATAATTCACCCCTCCACTTT
-	-	TRBJ2-6	TRBV4-1	CASSQAKAGRVYSGANVLTF	TGCGCCAGCAGCCAAGCTAAGGCGGGCAGAGTCTACTCTGGGGCCAACGTCCTGACTTTC
-	few	TRBJ2-7	TRBV6-1	CASSPFRASAYEQYF	TGTGCCAGCAGTCCTTTTCGGGCTAGCGCCTACGAGCAGTACTTC
-	few	TRBJ2-3	TRBV4-3	CASSQDRSRLGNTQYF	TGCGCCAGCAGCCAAGATCGATCCAGGTTGGGGAATACGCAGTATTTT
TRBD1	many	TRBJ1-2	TRBV6-1	CASTQSTTAGGGYTF	TGTGCCAGCACCCAATCGACGACGGCAGGGGGTGGCTACACCTTC
TRBD2	-	TRBJ2-5	TRBV12-3/TRBV12-4	CASSSPTSGSETQYF	TGTGCCAGCAGTTCCCCGACTAGCGGGAGTGAGACCCAGTACTTC
TRBD2	-	TRBJ2-1	TRBV27	CASSSTLAGPYNEQFF	TGTGCCAGCAGTTCGACCCTAGCGGGACCCTACAATGAGCAGTTCTTC
TRBD2	-	TRBJ2-3	TRBV11-2	CASSHLGLAAQDTQYF	TGTGCCAGCAGCCACTTAGGACTAGCGGCCCAAGATACGCAGTATTTT
-	-	TRBJ1-5	TRBV5-5	CASSLLQGLSNQPQHF	TGTGCCAGCAGCTTGTTGCAGGGATTGAGCAATCAGCCCCAGCATTTT
TRBD2	few	TRBJ2-1	TRBV9	CASSARLAGSYNEQFF	TGTGCCAGCAGCGCCCGACTAGCGGGCTCCTACAATGAGCAGTTCTTC
TRBD2	many	TRBJ2-7	TRBV5-1	CASSSGVTAGAYYSYEQYF	TGCGCCAGCAGCTCTGGGGTCACGGCGGGAGCCTACTACTCCTACGAGCAGTACTTC
TRBD2	-	TRBJ2-1	TRBV4-3	CASSQDLGTSDPYNEQFF	TGCGCCAGCAGCCAGGACTTGGGGACTAGCGACCCCTACAATGAGCAGTTCTTC
TRBD2	medium-sized	TRBJ2-1	TRBV20-1	CSARGLAGYNEQFF	TGCAGTGCTAGAGGACTAGCGGGCTACAATGAGCAGTTCTTC
-	many	TRBJ2-1	TRBV14	CASSQDATNYNEQFF	TGTGCCAGCAGCCAAGACGCGACAAACTACAATGAGCAGTTCTTC
-	few	TRBJ1-1	TRBV5-1	CASSPGRMNTEAFF	TGCGCCAGCAGCCCGGGAAGGATGAACACTGAAGCTTTCTTT
TRBD2	-	TRBJ2-2	TRBV6-5	CASSHQPGLADTGELFF	TGTGCCAGCAGTCACCAACCGGGACTAGCGGACACCGGGGAGCTGTTTTTT
TRBD1	-	TRBJ2-7	TRBV12-3/TRBV12-4	CASSFRPDRAPLYEQYF	TGTGCCAGCAGTTTTCGCCCCGACAGGGCCCCTCTCTACGAGCAGTACTTC
-	-	TRBJ2-7	TRBV11-2	CASSYEGGEQYF	TGTGCCAGCAGCTACGAGGGCGGGGAGCAGTACTTC
-	-	TRBJ1-1	TRBV9	CASSEPRGSMNTEAFF	TGTGCCAGCAGCGAGCCGAGGGGTTCCATGAACACTGAAGCTTTCTTT
TRBD1	-	TRBJ2-5	TRBV7-9	CASSLGTGLQETQYF	TGTGCCAGCAGCTTGGGGACAGGACTCCAAGAGACCCAGTACTTC